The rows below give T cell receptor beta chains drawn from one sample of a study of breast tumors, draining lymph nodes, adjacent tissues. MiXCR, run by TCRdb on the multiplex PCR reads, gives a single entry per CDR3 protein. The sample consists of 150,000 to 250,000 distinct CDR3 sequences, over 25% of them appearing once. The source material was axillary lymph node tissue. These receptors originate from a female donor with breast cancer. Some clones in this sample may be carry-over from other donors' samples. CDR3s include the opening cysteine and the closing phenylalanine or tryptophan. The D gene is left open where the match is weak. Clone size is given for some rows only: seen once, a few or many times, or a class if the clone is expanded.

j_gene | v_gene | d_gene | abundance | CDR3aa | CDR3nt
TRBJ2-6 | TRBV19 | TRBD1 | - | CASMRRQGANVLTF | TGTGCCAGTATGCGACGACAGGGAGCCAACGTCCTGACTTTC
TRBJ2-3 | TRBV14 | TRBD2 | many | CASSQETSGTDTQYF | TGTGCCAGCAGCCAAGAAACTAGCGGGACAGATACGCAGTATTTT
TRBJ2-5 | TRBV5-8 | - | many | CASSLDEGWKTQYF | TGTGCCAGCAGCTTGGATGAGGGGTGGAAGACCCAGTACTTC
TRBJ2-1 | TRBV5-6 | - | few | CASSFFSAGGLVSEQFF | TGTGCCAGCAGCTTTTTCTCGGCCGGGGGGCTTGTTAGTGAGCAGTTCTTC
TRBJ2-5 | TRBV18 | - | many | CASSPSLGQETQYF | TGTGCCAGCTCACCATCCTTGGGACAAGAGACCCAGTACTTC
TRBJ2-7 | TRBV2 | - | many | CASRKSRGGKGEQYF | TGTGCCAGCAGAAAATCCCGCGGGGGCAAGGGGGAGCAGTACTTC
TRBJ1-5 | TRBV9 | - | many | CASSRSLGVGNQPQHF | TGTGCCAGCAGCAGATCGCTAGGGGTGGGCAATCAGCCCCAGCATTTT
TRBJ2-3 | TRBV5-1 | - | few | CASSQGSTDTQYF | TGCGCCAGCAGCCAAGGCAGCACAGATACGCAGTATTTT
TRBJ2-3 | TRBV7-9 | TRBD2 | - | CASSLAGLAGAHTHTQYF | TGTGCCAGCAGCTTAGCGGGACTAGCGGGGGCTCACACACATACGCAGTATTTT
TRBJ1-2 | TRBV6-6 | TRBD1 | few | CASILDRGFNYGYTF | TGTGCCAGCATACTCGACAGGGGCTTTAACTATGGCTACACCTTC
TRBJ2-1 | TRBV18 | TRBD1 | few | CASSDRGDEQFF | TGTGCCAGCTCAGACAGGGGAGATGAGCAGTTCTTC
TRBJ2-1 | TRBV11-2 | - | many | CASSLDATGSNEQFF | TGTGCCAGCAGCTTAGATGCCACAGGGAGCAATGAGCAGTTCTTC
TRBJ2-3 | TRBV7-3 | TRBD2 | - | CASSLHGGSSYNEQYF | TGTGCCAGCAGCCTACACGGGGGGAGCTCCTACAATGAGCAGTATTTT
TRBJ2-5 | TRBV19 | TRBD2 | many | CASSPSGRTGETQYF | TGTGCCAGTAGCCCGTCCGGGAGGACCGGCGAGACCCAGTACTTC
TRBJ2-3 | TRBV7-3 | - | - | CASSSDRDSTDTQYF | TGTGCCAGCAGCTCCGACCGGGACAGCACAGATACGCAGTATTTT
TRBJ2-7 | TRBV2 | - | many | CASSEARGYEQYF | TGTGCCAGCAGTGAAGCAAGAGGGTACGAGCAGTACTTC
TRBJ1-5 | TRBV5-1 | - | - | CASSLGGGNHPQHF | TGCGCCAGCAGCTTGGGAGGCGGCAATCACCCCCAGCATTTT
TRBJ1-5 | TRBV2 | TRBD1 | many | CASREGTGSNQPQHF | TGTGCCAGCAGGGAGGGGACAGGGAGCAATCAGCCCCAGCATTTT
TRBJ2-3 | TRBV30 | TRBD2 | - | CAWSPGGTDTQYF | TGTGCCTGGAGTCCCGGGGGGACGGATACGCAGTATTTT
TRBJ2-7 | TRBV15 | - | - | CATSSLGPGAYEQYF | TGTGCCACCAGCAGCTTGGGACCGGGGGCCTACGAGCAGTACTTC
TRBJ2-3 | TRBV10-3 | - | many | CAIGDSTDTQYF | TGTGCCATCGGGGACAGCACAGATACGCAGTATTTT
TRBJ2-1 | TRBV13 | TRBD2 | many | CASSLGGLADYNEQFF | TGTGCCAGCAGCTTAGGGGGACTAGCGGACTACAATGAGCAGTTCTTC
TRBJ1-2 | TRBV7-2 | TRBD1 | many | CASSLGTGEYGYTF | TGTGCCAGCAGCTTAGGGACAGGGGAATATGGCTACACCTTC
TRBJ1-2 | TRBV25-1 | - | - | CASSDPGRKYGYTF | TGTGCCAGCAGTGATCCGGGACGGAAGTATGGCTACACCTTC
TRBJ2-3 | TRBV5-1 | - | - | CASSLAGRPNEQYF | TGCGCCAGCAGCTTGGCCGGGCGTCCGAATGAGCAGTATTTT
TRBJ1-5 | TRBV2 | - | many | CASRGNQPQHF | TGTGCCAGCAGGGGAAATCAGCCCCAGCATTTT
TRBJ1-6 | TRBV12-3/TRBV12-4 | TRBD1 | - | CASPPGQGNSPLHF | TGTGCCAGCCCCCCAGGACAGGGGAATTCACCCCTCCACTTT
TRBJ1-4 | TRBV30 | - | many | CAWSVGIGDEKLFF | TGTGCCTGGAGTGTCGGCATAGGTGATGAAAAACTGTTTTTT
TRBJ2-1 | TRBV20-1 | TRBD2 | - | CSARDPGTSAEQFF | TGCAGTGCTAGAGATCCCGGGACTAGTGCCGAGCAGTTCTTC
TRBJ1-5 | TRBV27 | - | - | CASSDPGDYSNQPQHF | TGTGCCAGCAGTGACCCCGGGGACTATAGCAATCAGCCCCAGCATTTT
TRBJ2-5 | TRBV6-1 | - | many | CASRNGRGPQETQYF | TGTGCCAGCAGGAACGGCAGAGGGCCGCAAGAGACCCAGTACTTC
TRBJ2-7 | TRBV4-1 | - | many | CASSQDGPGDEQYF | TGCGCCAGCAGCCAAGATGGGCCCGGGGACGAGCAGTACTTC
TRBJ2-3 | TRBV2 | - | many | CASSSEPGTQDTQYF | TGTGCCAGCAGTAGCGAGCCAGGGACCCAAGATACGCAGTATTTT
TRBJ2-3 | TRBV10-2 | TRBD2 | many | CASRELAGTQYF | TGCGCCAGCAGGGAACTAGCGGGGACGCAGTATTTT
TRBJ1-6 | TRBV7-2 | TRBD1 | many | CASSPRGTVNSPLHF | TGTGCCAGCAGCCCTAGAGGGACAGTGAATTCACCCCTCCACTTT
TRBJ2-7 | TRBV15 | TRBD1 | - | CATSSLADRSTYEQYF | TGTGCCACCAGCAGCTTGGCGGACAGGTCGACCTACGAGCAGTACTTC
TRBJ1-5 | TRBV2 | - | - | CASSEGVNEPQHF | TGTGCCAGCAGTGAGGGGGTGAATGAGCCCCAGCATTTT
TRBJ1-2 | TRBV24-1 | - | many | CATSVTGAYGYTF | TGTGCCACCAGTGTTACAGGAGCCTATGGCTACACCTTC
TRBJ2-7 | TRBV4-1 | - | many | CASSQLGGGAYEQYF | TGCGCCAGCAGCCAACTGGGGGGGGGCGCCTACGAGCAGTACTTC
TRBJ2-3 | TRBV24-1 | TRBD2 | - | CATSAPQGLAGVNTQYF | TGTGCCACCAGTGCCCCCCAGGGACTAGCGGGGGTTAATACGCAGTATTTT
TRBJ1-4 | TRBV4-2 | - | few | CASSTTEGTHNEKLFF | TGTGCCAGCAGCACGACGGAGGGGACGCATAATGAAAAACTGTTTTTT
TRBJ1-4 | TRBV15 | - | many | CATSRGAGAGVEKLFF | TGTGCCACCAGCAGAGGAGCTGGGGCAGGGGTAGAAAAACTGTTTTTT